This T cell receptor beta chain is from a study of blood T cell repertoires in COVID-19. Per the study methods: Researchers report that nucleated cell counts were estimated from reference gene primer amplification. Profiled with immunoSEQ multiplex PCR; TCRdb holds only in-frame clones, not every one. V and J calls and clone size come straight from that table; D and trimming were deduced from the DNA. Among about 180,000 clones listed, approximately 84% were seen once. During active infection, Seattle patients enrolled and were then monitored through disease. The TCR sequence derives from a woman in her 50s with COVID-19, enrolled during active disease. The sample comprised peripheral blood.

The CDR3 loop is CATSDYGLAGGYSTDTQYF. As DNA, the CDR3 is TGTGCCACCAGTGATTATGGGCTAGCGGGGGGGTATAGCACAGATACGCAGTATTTT. V gene TRBV24-1 combines with J gene TRBJ2-3; 12 bases match TRBD2. The CDR3 has 19 residues. The V segment lost 2 bases and the J segment 0 bases; nucleotides outside the gene matches: 8. Per germline, CDR1 KGHDR and CDR2 SFDVKD.